What follows are 30 T cell receptor beta chains derived from one specimen sequenced in a study of T cells in narcolepsy. Only in-frame clones appear in the TCRdb table, and some are missing; sequencing was by immunoSEQ multiplex PCR. This sample has roughly 27,000 clones, with about four fifths found just once. Sequenced material: memory (CD45RA-) CD4+ T cells from blood. Every receptor here comes from a human donor in good health.

The chain is built from TRBV7-9 and TRBJ2-1; 8 nucleotides line up with TRBD1. This CDR3 has 14 amino acids. CDR1 SEHNR and CDR2 FQNEAQ come from the germline V gene (reference sequence). Trimming at V came to 6 bases and at J to 0 bases, leaving 1 base not matched to a gene. CDR3 bases: TGTGCCAGCAGGGGACAGGACTCCTACAATGAGCAGTTCTTC. This translates into CASRGQDSYNEQFF.

The V and J genes are TRBV27 and TRBJ2-7; D possibly uses TRBD1 or TRBD2 (5 bases each). The germline gives CDR1 MNHEY, CDR2 SMNVEV (reference sequence). V was pared by 2 bases and J by 5 bases, with 10 bases between. CDR3 length equals 13 residues. CDR3 nucleotide sequence: TGTGCCAGCAGTTTACGTCGAGGGGACGAGCAGTACTTC. Encoded protein: CASSLRRGDEQYF.

As for this clone: Other DNA sequences in the sample encode the same CDR3. The V gene is TRBV29-1, the J gene TRBJ1-2, with D perhaps TRBD1 (6 bases). V lost 4 bases and J lost 2, with 8 bases in between. The germline V gene has CDR1 SQVTM and CDR2 ANQGSEA. The length of the CDR3 is 12 residues. The CDR3 nucleotides read TGCAGCGTTGCGGGGACAAACTATGGCTACACCTTC. This encodes CSVAGTNYGYTF.

V and J are TRBV10-3 and TRBJ2-1; TRBD2 aligns across 8 bases. Germline V gene sequence: CDR1 ENHRY, CDR2 SYGVKD. With V trimmed by 3 bases and J by 5 bases, 6 bases remained unmatched. CDR3 length equals 15 residues. CDR3 amino acids: CAISEPGGPDNEQFF. The CDR3 nucleotides read TGTGCCATCAGTGAACCGGGAGGGCCCGACAATGAGCAGTTCTTC.

This clone was counted between two and nine times. This sequence joins TRBV2 and TRBJ1-2; TRBD1 matches at 9 bases. V trimming: 7 bases; J trimming: 3 bases; junction bases outside the gene matches: 3. CDR1 is SNHLY and CDR2 is FYNNEI in the germline V gene. This CDR3 is built from 13 residues. For the CDR3, the DNA is TGTGCCAGCAACAGGGGGCGAGACTATGGCTACACCTTC. Its protein is CASNRGRDYGYTF.

The chain couples TRBV7-2 to TRBJ2-5, with D unclear. Germline V CDR1 and CDR2: SGHTA, FQGNSA. The CDR3 covers 15 residues. V gave up 5 bases and J gave up 2 bases, with 15 bases separating them. CDR3 sequence: CASSPTRTEQETQYF. CDR3 sequence (DNA): TGTGCCAGCAGCCCCACGCGGACCGAGCAAGAGACCCAGTACTTC.

This rearrangement joins TRBV7-9 to TRBJ1-4, with a possible D match to TRBD1 (5 bases). V was pared by 1 base and J by 4 bases, with 7 bases between. Germline V lookup: CDR1 SEHNR, CDR2 FQNEAQ (reference sequence). This CDR3 is built from 14 residues. The CDR3 bases are TGTGCCAGCAGCTTAGTGGGGGGTAATGAAAAACTGTTTTTT. Translated: CASSLVGGNEKLFF.

This rearrangement joins TRBV28 to TRBJ2-7, with D tentatively TRBD1 or TRBD2 (5 bases each). This CDR3 spans 14 amino acids. Per the germline V gene, CDR1 is MDHEN and CDR2 is SYDVKM. V shed 6 bases and J shed 4 bases, with 16 bases lying between them. CDR3 protein: CASSSSGTPYEQYF. CDR3 nucleotide sequence: TGTGCCAGCAGCAGCTCCGGGACCCCATACGAGCAGTACTTC.

CDR3 DNA sequence: TGTGCCACCCGGGGGGGGCCACACACTGAAGCTTTCTTT. Its translation: CATRGGPHTEAFF. The rearrangement joins TRBV6-5 to TRBJ1-1, with D tentatively TRBD1 (6 bases). Germline CDR1 MNHEY, CDR2 SVGAGI. Between the trimmed V and J ends, which lost 10 bases and 3 bases, there was a span of 15 bases. The CDR3 extends over 13 amino acids.

The chain recombines TRBV5-1 with TRBJ2-1; 8 bases line up with TRBD2. CDR1 and CDR2 (germline): SGHRS, YFSETQ. This CDR3 contains 16 residues. V lost 4 bases, J lost 4 bases, and 10 bases stayed unmatched. The CDR3: CASSGQAGAGYNEQFF. In DNA, the CDR3 is TGCGCCAGCAGCGGACAAGCGGGAGCAGGGTACAATGAGCAGTTCTTC.

V is TRBV6-5 and J is TRBJ2-7; possible D gene TRBD1, 6 bases. The length of the CDR3 is 14 residues. Trimming removed 5 bases from V and 0 bases from J, with 11 bases in between. Germline V gene lookup returns CDR1 MNHEY and CDR2 SVGAGI. The CDR3 loop is CASSRTASSYEQYF. CDR3 in DNA: TGTGCCAGCAGTAGGACAGCGAGCTCCTACGAGCAGTACTTC.

CDR3 sequence reads: CASSLTENTEAFF. For the CDR3, the DNA is TGTGCCAGCAGCTTGACAGAGAACACTGAAGCTTTCTTT. This chain connects TRBV7-9 to TRBJ1-1; D is perhaps TRBD1 (5 bases). The V gene lost 3 bases and the J gene lost 1 base, with 6 bases spanning the gap. The CDR3 consists of 13 residues. Germline values: CDR1 SEHNR, CDR2 FQNEAQ (reference sequence).

This chain links TRBV5-1 with TRBJ2-2; weak D call: TRBD2 (6 bases). V was clipped by 3 bases and J by 4 bases, with 13 bases between them. The germline gives CDR1 SGHRS, CDR2 YFSETQ. The CDR3 totals 15 residues. For the CDR3, the DNA is TGCGCCAGCAGCTCGGAGGGCCGGAGCACCGGGGAGCTGTTTTTT. As protein: CASSSEGRSTGELFF.

This clone was observed once. The chain employs TRBV5-1 and TRBJ2-1, with 7 bases matching TRBD2. The CDR3 totals 14 residues. V gave up 4 bases and J gave up 9 bases; unmatched junction bases: 10. Germline V lookup: CDR1 SGHRS, CDR2 YFSETQ. CDR3: CASSTGGPAGEQFF. The CDR3, as DNA: TGCGCCAGCAGCACGGGGGGTCCGGCGGGTGAGCAGTTCTTC.

The chain joins TRBV5-6 to TRBJ2-7; D not certain. Looked up from germline, CDR1 is SGHDT and CDR2 is YYEEEE. CDR3 length: 13 amino acids. The V gene lost 4 bases and the J gene lost 6 bases, with 14 bases spanning the gap. This chain's CDR3 is CASSRRLLGEQYF. CDR3 coding DNA: TGTGCCAGCAGCCGGAGACTTCTCGGCGAGCAGTACTTC.

A note on this clone: Compared with germline, one end of the junction differs, possibly owing to a read error. The sample holds other DNA sequences that translate to the same CDR3. The chain has TRBV7-9 and TRBJ1-5, with D unclear. This CDR3 has 14 amino acids. The germline gives CDR1 SEHNR, CDR2 FQNEAQ (reference sequence). In nucleotides, the CDR3 is TGTGCCAGCAGCTTATTTAGGGTCTGGCAGCCCCAGCACTTT. This codes for CASSLFRVWQPQHF.

The chain carries TRBV2 and TRBJ2-7; D is uncertain. This CDR3 is 13 amino acids long. CDR1 is SNHLY and CDR2 is FYNNEI in the germline V gene. V lost 3 bases and J 6 bases, leaving 12 bases between the germline ends. Here the CDR3 DNA reads TGTGCCAGCAGTGAGCAAATTTGGGGCGAGCAGTACTTC. Its translation is CASSEQIWGEQYF.

The count of this clone is one. The chain joins TRBV19 to TRBJ2-2, with 7 positions matching TRBD1. Trimming at V came to 5 bases and at J to 7 bases, leaving 7 bases not matched to a gene. Germline CDR1 LNHDA, CDR2 SQIVND (reference sequence). The CDR3 is made up of 14 amino acids. The CDR3 region is CASSPGRGSGELFF. CDR3 DNA sequence: TGTGCCAGTAGTCCCGGCAGGGGGAGCGGGGAGCTGTTTTTT.

The rearrangement uses TRBV5-6 and TRBJ1-1; a possible D gene is TRBD1 (5 bases). V lost 4 bases, J lost 1 base, and 11 bases lay in between. CDR1 and CDR2 (germline): SGHDT, YYEEEE. CDR3 size: 14 residues. CDR3 nucleotide sequence: TGTGCCAGCAGCCGCTGGGACGGGAACACTGAAGCTTTCTTT. Protein product: CASSRWDGNTEAFF.

The chain couples TRBV2 to TRBJ2-2; 9 bases are shared with TRBD1. The CDR3 runs 15 residues. Germline CDR1 is SNHLY and CDR2 is FYNNEI. With 9 bases clipped from V and 7 bases from J, the junction kept 12 bases outside the gene matches. The CDR3 nucleotides are TGTGCCAGACGTTCCGGGACAGGGCATAGCGGGGAGCTGTTTTTT. Protein: CARRSGTGHSGELFF.

The V gene is TRBV19, the J gene TRBJ2-3; no clear D gene. Deletions cut 7 bases from V and 0 bases from J, with 8 bases between. CDR3 length: 13 residues. CDR1 is LNHDA, CDR2 SQIVND, per germline (reference sequence). The CDR3 sequence is CASNRASTDTQYF. The DNA of the CDR3 is TGTGCCAGTAACCGGGCGAGCACAGATACGCAGTATTTT. Full variable domain (outside the CDR3, taken from reference TRBV19 and TRBJ2-3): DGGITQSPKYLFRKEGQNVTLSCEQNLNHDAMYWYRQDPGQGLRLIYYSQIVNDFQKGDIAEGYSVSREKKESFPLTVTSAQKNPTAFYLCASNRASTDTQYFGPGTRLTVL.

The rearrangement links TRBV5-1 to TRBJ1-2; 9 bases map to TRBD1. V lost 3 bases and J lost 2; bases outside the gene matches: 2. Germline CDR1 is SGHRS and CDR2 is YFSETQ. The CDR3 runs to 14 residues. CDR3 loop: CASSSTGGNYGYTF. The DNA of the CDR3 is TGCGCCAGCAGCTCTACAGGGGGCAACTATGGCTACACCTTC. The variable domain in full, completed from reference TRBV5-1 and TRBJ1-2, reads KAGVTQTPRYLIKTRGQQVTLSCSPISGHRSVSWYQQTPGQGLQFLFEYFSETQRNKGNFPGRFSGRQFSNSRSEMNVSTLELGDSALYLCASSSTGGNYGYTFGSGTRLTVV.

The gene calls are TRBV27 and TRBJ1-6, with D unclear. Germline CDR1 reads MNHEY; CDR2 reads SMNVEV (reference sequence). The ends were cut back, 1 base at V and 7 bases at J, with 8 bases in the middle. The CDR3 loop spans 14 amino acids. CDR3 sequence reads: CASSLFLGNSPLHF. The CDR3 DNA reads as TGTGCCAGCAGTTTATTCCTTGGGAATTCACCCCTCCACTTT.

The chain employs TRBV19 and TRBJ2-1; 16 bases align to TRBD2. The CDR3 contains 17 residues. J was trimmed by 6 bases and V by 7 bases; bases with no gene match: 9. Germline values: CDR1 LNHDA, CDR2 SQIVND (reference sequence). The CDR3 DNA reads TGTGCCAGTACTTCCGGGACTAGCGGGAGGGGGGCCAATGAGCAGTTCTTC. It translates to CASTSGTSGRGANEQFF.

This clone was picked up a small number of times. CDR3 in amino acids: CASSLGDSYNEQFF. DNA for the CDR3: TGTGCCAGCAGCTTGGGGGACAGCTACAATGAGCAGTTCTTC. This chain connects TRBV5-6 to TRBJ2-1; 7 positions match TRBD1. The CDR3 has 14 amino acids. The germline CDR1 and CDR2 sequences are SGHDT and YYEEEE. The J segment lost 3 bases and the V segment lost 0 bases, leaving 0 bases of the junction unmatched. Full variable domain (rest looked up from reference TRBV5-6 and TRBJ2-1): DAGVTQSPTHLIKTRGQQVTLRCSPKSGHDTVSWYQQALGQGPQFIFQYYEEEERQRGNFPDRFSGHQFPNYSSELNVNALLLGDSALYLCASSLGDSYNEQFFGPGTRLTVL.

J is TRBJ1-2 and V is TRBV5-1; TRBD1 might be the D (6 bases). V lost 4 bases to trimming and J lost 7 bases, with 14 bases between them. Per germline, CDR1 SGHRS and CDR2 YFSETQ. The CDR3 has 13 residues. CDR3 residues: CASSTDSTRGYTF. In DNA, the CDR3 is TGCGCCAGCAGCACGGACAGCACCCGTGGCTACACCTTC.

This chain links TRBV5-1 with TRBJ2-1; 9 nucleotides match TRBD1. With 1 base clipped from V and 1 base from J, the junction kept 3 bases outside the gene matches. CDR1 is SGHRS, CDR2 YFSETQ, per germline. The CDR3 is 16 residues long. CDR3 in DNA: TGCGCCAGCAGCTTGATGGGACAGGGATCCTACAATGAGCAGTTCTTC. It encodes CASSLMGQGSYNEQFF.

This chain links TRBV28 with TRBJ2-7, with TRBD2 matching 9 bases. V lost 9 bases and J lost 9; bases outside the gene matches: 9. The length of the CDR3 is 12 residues. Germline V lookup: CDR1 MDHEN, CDR2 SYDVKM. The CDR3: CASGTSQPGQYF. The CDR3 bases are TGTGCCAGTGGGACTAGCCAACCGGGGCAGTACTTC.

The gene calls are TRBV7-2 and TRBJ1-6, with D uncertain. Trimming removed 5 bases at V and 8 bases at J, with 16 bases between. CDR1 and CDR2 (germline): SGHTA, FQGNSA. The CDR3 totals 15 residues. CDR3 coding DNA: TGTGCCAGCAGCGTAGAGAACCAGCGCGATTCACCCCTCCACTTT. The encoded protein is CASSVENQRDSPLHF. The full variable domain, its missing parts supplied by reference TRBV7-2 and TRBJ1-6, is GAGVSQSPSNKVTEKGKDVELRCDPISGHTALYWYRQSLGQGLEFLIYFQGNSAPDKSGLPSDRFSAERTGGSVSTLTIQRTQQEDSAVYLCASSVENQRDSPLHFGNGTRLTVT.

This chain joins TRBV6-5 and TRBJ2-7; D is unclear. The V gene's germline CDR1 is MNHEY and CDR2 SVGAGI. The V end lost 2 bases, the J end lost 3 bases, and 5 bases lay between the germline ends. This CDR3 is built from 12 residues. The CDR3 reads CASSYGRYEQYF. Written as DNA, the CDR3 is TGTGCCAGCAGTTACGGGCGCTACGAGCAGTACTTC.